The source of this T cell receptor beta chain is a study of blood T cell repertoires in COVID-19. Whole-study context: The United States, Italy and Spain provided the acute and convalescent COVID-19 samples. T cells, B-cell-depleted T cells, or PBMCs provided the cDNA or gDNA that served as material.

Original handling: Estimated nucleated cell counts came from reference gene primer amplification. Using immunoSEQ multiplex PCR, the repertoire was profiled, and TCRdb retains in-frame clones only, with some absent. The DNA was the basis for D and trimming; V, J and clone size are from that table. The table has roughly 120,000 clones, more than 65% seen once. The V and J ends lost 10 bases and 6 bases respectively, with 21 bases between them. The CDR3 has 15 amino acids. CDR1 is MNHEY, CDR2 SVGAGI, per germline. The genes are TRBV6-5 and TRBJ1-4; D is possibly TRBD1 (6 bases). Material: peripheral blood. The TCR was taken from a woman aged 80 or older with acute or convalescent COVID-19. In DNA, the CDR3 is TGTGCCAACGGAGGGGGGGGCGTCGGGGATGAAAAACTGTTTTTT. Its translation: CANGGGGVGDEKLFF.